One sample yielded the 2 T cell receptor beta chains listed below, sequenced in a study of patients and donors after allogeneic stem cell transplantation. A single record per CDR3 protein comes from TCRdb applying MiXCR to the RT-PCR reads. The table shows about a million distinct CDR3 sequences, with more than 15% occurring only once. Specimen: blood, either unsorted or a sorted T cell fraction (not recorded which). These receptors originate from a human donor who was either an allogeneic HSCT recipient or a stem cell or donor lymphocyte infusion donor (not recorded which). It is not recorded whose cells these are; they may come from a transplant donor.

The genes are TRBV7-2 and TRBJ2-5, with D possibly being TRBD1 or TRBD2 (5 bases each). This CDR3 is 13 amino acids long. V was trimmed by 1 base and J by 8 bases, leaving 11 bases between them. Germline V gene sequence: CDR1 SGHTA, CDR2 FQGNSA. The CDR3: CASSLDGAGTQYF. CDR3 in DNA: TGTGCCAGCAGCTTAGACGGGGCTGGAACCCAGTACTTC.

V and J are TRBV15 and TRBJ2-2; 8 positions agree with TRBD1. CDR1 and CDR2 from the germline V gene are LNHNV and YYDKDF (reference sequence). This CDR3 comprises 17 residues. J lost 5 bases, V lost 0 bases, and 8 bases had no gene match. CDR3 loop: CATSRDRQGAITGELFF. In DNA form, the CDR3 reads TGTGCCACCAGCAGAGATCGGCAGGGGGCGATTACCGGGGAGCTGTTTTTT.